A selection of T cell receptor beta chains follows, all from one sample in a study of control samples from healthy donors and cancer patients. Using immunoSEQ multiplex PCR, the repertoire was profiled, and TCRdb retains in-frame clones only, with some absent. The table includes 200,000 or so clones, 85% to 95% detected once. The sample consisted of blood. The receptors were gathered from a man aged 45 to 65 in good health. The CDR3 runs from the conserved cysteine through the conserved F or W. The D gene is left open where the match is weak. A row's size may be missing; if present it is once, few, many or a size class.

TRBD2 TRBJ2-3 - TRBV11-3 17 CASSFRVGRGSTDTQYF TGTGCCAGCAGCTTCAGGGTGGGGCGGGGGAGCACAGATACGCAGTATTTT
- TRBJ1-2 few TRBV28 14 CASSRQAANYGYTF TGTGCCAGCAGTAGGCAGGCAGCAAACTATGGCTACACCTTC
- TRBJ2-5 - TRBV7-9 17 CASSLFLGRVTQETQYF TGTGCCAGCAGCTTATTCTTGGGACGTGTGACCCAAGAGACCCAGTACTTC
- TRBJ1-4 - TRBV7-9 15 CASSLSRVGGEKLFF TGTGCCAGCAGTCTCTCCAGGGTGGGTGGAGAAAAACTGTTTTTT
TRBD2 TRBJ2-1 - TRBV7-2 16 CASSLAGGGSYNEQFF TGTGCCAGCAGCTTAGCCGGGGGGGGGTCCTACAATGAGCAGTTCTTC
- TRBJ2-1 - TRBV28 15 CASIRGLAYYNEQFF TGTGCCAGCATTCGAGGGCTAGCTTACTACAATGAGCAGTTCTTC
- TRBJ1-2 - TRBV29-1 13 CSVDVQGWDGYTF TGCAGCGTTGATGTGCAGGGGTGGGATGGCTACACCTTC
- TRBJ1-2 - TRBV11-2 16 CASSLVGTGTNYGYTF TGTGCCAGCAGCTTAGTAGGGACTGGAACTAACTATGGCTACACCTTC
- TRBJ1-2 - TRBV5-8 15 CASSPRAGTYYGYTF TGTGCCAGCAGCCCTCGGGCAGGGACCTACTATGGCTACACCTTC
- TRBJ1-4 - TRBV18 14 CASSPQGGNEKLFF TGTGCCAGCTCACCACAAGGTGGTAATGAAAAACTGTTTTTT
- TRBJ2-3 - TRBV4-3 15 CASSHIDGGPDTQYF TGCGCCAGCAGCCATATTGACGGGGGTCCCGATACGCAGTATTTT
- TRBJ1-3 - TRBV6-6 16 CASSSAGLLSGNTIYF TGTGCCAGCAGTTCCGCGGGACTGCTCTCTGGAAACACCATATATTTT
- TRBJ2-6 few TRBV12-3/TRBV12-4 12 CASSLLRNVLTF TGTGCCAGCAGTTTGCTTAGAAACGTCCTGACTTTC
- TRBJ2-7 - TRBV7-8 14 CASSLDPMVYEQYF TGTGCCAGCAGCTTAGATCCAATGGTTTACGAGCAGTACTTC
TRBD1 TRBJ1-2 - TRBV30 14 CAWVLQGEGYGYTF TGTGCCTGGGTCCTACAGGGGGAAGGCTATGGCTACACCTTC
- TRBJ1-5 - TRBV5-6 14 CASSSAPAGQPQHF TGTGCCAGCAGCTCCGCCCCAGCGGGGCAGCCCCAGCATTTT
- TRBJ1-6 - TRBV5-1 16 CASSLAVSSYNSPLHF TGCGCCAGCAGCTTGGCTGTGAGCTCCTATAATTCACCCCTCCACTTT
- TRBJ1-2 - TRBV6-5 14 CASSYSEGTSGYTF TGTGCCAGCAGTTACTCTGAGGGTACTAGTGGCTACACCTTC
- TRBJ1-6 - TRBV19 13 CASSSTGPAPLHF TGTGCCAGTAGCTCTACAGGGCCCGCACCCCTCCACTTT
- TRBJ2-5 - TRBV7-6 15 CASSARSGYRETQYF TGTGCCAGCAGCGCGAGGTCGGGGTATCGAGAGACCCAGTACTTC
TRBD1 TRBJ1-5 - TRBV18 14 CASSLGQGGQPQHF TGTGCCAGCTCACTGGGACAGGGCGGCCAGCCCCAGCATTTT
TRBD1 TRBJ2-3 - TRBV18 15 CASSPGTGGVDTQYF TGTGCCAGCTCACCCGGGACAGGGGGCGTGGATACGCAGTATTTT
TRBD1 TRBJ1-5 - TRBV19 16 CASSAPQGAYNQPQHF TGTGCCAGTAGTGCCCCCCAGGGGGCATACAATCAGCCCCAGCATTTT
- TRBJ1-2 - TRBV5-5 15 CASSLIPRASDGYTF TGTGCCAGCAGCTTGATCCCCAGGGCTTCGGATGGCTACACCTTC
TRBD1 TRBJ2-1 - TRBV5-6 14 CASSLIGDRVDQFF TGTGCCAGCAGCTTGATTGGGGACAGGGTGGATCAGTTCTTC
- TRBJ1-4 once TRBV3-1/TRBV3-2 13 CASTRRGNEKLFF TGTGCCAGCACCCGAAGGGGAAATGAAAAACTGTTTTTT
- TRBJ2-5 - TRBV5-1 15 CASSPAQGMRETQYF TGCGCCAGCAGCCCGGCCCAGGGTATGCGAGAGACCCAGTACTTC
- TRBJ1-5 - TRBV4-1 16 CASSQVMAAPGTPQHF TGCGCCAGCAGCCAAGTCATGGCGGCGCCTGGCACGCCCCAGCATTTT
- TRBJ1-3 - TRBV5-1 13 CASSDSSGNTIYF TGCGCCAGCTCTGACAGCTCTGGAAACACCATATATTTT
- TRBJ2-3 - TRBV10-3 13 CAISESLGETQYF TGTGCCATCAGTGAGTCCCTGGGGGAGACGCAGTATTTT
TRBD2 TRBJ2-2 few TRBV7-9 16 CASSSQRGTNTGELFF TGTGCCAGCAGCTCCCAGCGGGGGACGAACACCGGGGAGCTGTTTTTT
- TRBJ1-1 - TRBV5-1 13 CASSSGRRTEAFF TGCGCCAGCAGCTCGGGCCGACGGACTGAAGCTTTCTTT
- TRBJ1-1 - TRBV28 15 CASSSSGRGNTEAFF TGTGCCAGCAGTTCATCCGGCAGGGGGAACACTGAAGCTTTCTTT
- TRBJ1-4 - TRBV27 14 CASSFGQGNEKLFF TGTGCCAGCAGTTTTGGTCAGGGGAATGAAAAACTGTTTTTT
- TRBJ1-3 - TRBV3-1/TRBV3-2 15 CASSPTGVTGNTIYF TGTGCCAGCAGCCCAACGGGGGTAACCGGAAACACCATATATTTT
- TRBJ1-5 once TRBV27 13 CASSLITGQPQHF TGTGCCAGCAGTTTAATAACGGGTCAGCCCCAGCATTTT
- TRBJ2-2 - TRBV5-1 15 CASSFGSTNTGELFF TGCGCCAGCAGCTTTGGTTCAACGAACACCGGGGAGCTGTTTTTT
- TRBJ2-3 - TRBV7-2 15 CASSLARSRGDTQYF TGTGCCAGCAGCTTAGCGCGATCACGAGGGGATACGCAGTATTTT
- TRBJ2-3 - TRBV7-9 15 CASSHAGPGTDTQYF TGTGCCAGCAGCCACGCAGGGCCTGGCACAGATACGCAGTATTTT
- TRBJ2-5 once TRBV5-1 15 CASSLGTGGEETQYF TGCGCCAGCAGCTTGGGAACGGGGGGCGAAGAGACCCAGTACTTC
TRBD1 TRBJ1-5 once TRBV6-6 16 CASSTGVSHSNQPQHF TGTGCCAGCAGTACAGGGGTTTCGCATAGCAATCAGCCCCAGCATTTT
- TRBJ2-1 - TRBV9 17 CASSATRGPSSYNEQFF TGTGCCAGCAGCGCCACTCGGGGGCCCAGCTCCTACAATGAGCAGTTCTTC
- TRBJ1-2 - TRBV11-2 13 CASSSGLRDGYTF TGTGCCAGCAGCTCGGGACTCCGGGATGGCTACACCTTC
- TRBJ2-1 - TRBV7-2 13 CASSSDQGWMQFF TGTGCCAGCAGCTCAGATCAGGGGTGGATGCAGTTCTTC
- TRBJ2-7 - TRBV27 13 CASSFLPPKVVYF TGTGCCAGCAGTTTTTTACCTCCCAAGGTGGTGTACTTC
TRBD2 TRBJ2-1 - TRBV5-1 14 CASGGTTWPGEQFF TGCGCCAGCGGCGGGACTACCTGGCCCGGTGAGCAGTTCTTC
TRBD2 TRBJ2-3 - TRBV19 16 CASSPRHLGGADTQYF TGTGCCAGTAGTCCCCGACACCTCGGGGGGGCAGATACGCAGTATTTT
- TRBJ2-2 - TRBV6-5 15 CASGGLQVNTGELFF TGTGCCAGCGGGGGATTACAGGTGAACACCGGGGAGCTGTTTTTT
TRBD1 TRBJ1-1 - TRBV2 15 CASGVSGQGNTEAFF TGTGCCAGCGGGGTCTCGGGACAGGGGAACACTGAAGCTTTCTTT
- TRBJ1-1 - TRBV30 11 CAWSVLSKAFF TGTGCCTGGAGTGTACTCAGCAAAGCTTTCTTT
TRBD1 TRBJ2-2 - TRBV6-2/TRBV6-3 15 CASSPDRGGTGELFF TGTGCCAGCAGTCCCGACAGGGGAGGCACCGGGGAGCTGTTTTTT
TRBD1 TRBJ2-1 - TRBV11-3 14 CASRRQARGHEQFF TGTGCCAGCAGAAGACAGGCCAGGGGGCATGAGCAGTTCTTC
- TRBJ1-4 - TRBV4-3 15 CASSQGVPTNEKLFF TGCGCCAGCAGCCAAGGGGTTCCAACTAATGAAAAACTGTTTTTT
TRBD1 TRBJ1-3 - TRBV3-1/TRBV3-2 17 CASSQDSPQGAGNTIYF TGTGCCAGCAGCCAAGATTCCCCCCAGGGGGCTGGAAACACCATATATTTT
- TRBJ1-2 - TRBV9 15 CASSSNGAPRNGYTF TGTGCCAGCAGCTCCAACGGGGCCCCGAGGAATGGCTACACCTTC